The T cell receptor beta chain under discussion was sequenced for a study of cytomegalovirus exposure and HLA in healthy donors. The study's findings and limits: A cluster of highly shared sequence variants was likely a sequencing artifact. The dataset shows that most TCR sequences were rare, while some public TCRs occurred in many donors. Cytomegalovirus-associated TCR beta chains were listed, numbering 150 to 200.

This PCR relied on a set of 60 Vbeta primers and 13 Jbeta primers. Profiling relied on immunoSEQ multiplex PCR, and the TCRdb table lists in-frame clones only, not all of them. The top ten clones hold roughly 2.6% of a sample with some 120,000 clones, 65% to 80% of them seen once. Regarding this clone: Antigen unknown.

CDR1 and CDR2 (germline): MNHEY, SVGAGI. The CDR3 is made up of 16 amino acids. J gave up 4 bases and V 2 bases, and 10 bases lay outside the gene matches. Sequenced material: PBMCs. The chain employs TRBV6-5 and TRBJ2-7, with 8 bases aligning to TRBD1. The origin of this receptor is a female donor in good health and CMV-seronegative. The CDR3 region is CASSYTEPGQDYEQYF. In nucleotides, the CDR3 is TGTGCCAGCAGTTACACAGAACCGGGACAGGATTACGAGCAGTACTTC.